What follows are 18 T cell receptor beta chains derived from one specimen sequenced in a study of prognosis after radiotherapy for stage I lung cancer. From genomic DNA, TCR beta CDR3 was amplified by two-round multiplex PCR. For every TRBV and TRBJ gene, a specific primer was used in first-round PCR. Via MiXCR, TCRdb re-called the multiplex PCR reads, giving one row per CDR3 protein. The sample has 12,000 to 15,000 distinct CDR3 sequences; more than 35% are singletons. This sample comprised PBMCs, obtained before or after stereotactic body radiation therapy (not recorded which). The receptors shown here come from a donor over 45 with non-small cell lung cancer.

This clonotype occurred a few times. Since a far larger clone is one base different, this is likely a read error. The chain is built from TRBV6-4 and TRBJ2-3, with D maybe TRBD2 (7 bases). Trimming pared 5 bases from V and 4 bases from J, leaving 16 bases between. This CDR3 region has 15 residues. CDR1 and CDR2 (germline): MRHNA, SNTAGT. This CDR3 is CASSFSGKGADTQYF. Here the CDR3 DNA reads TGTGCCAGCAGTTTCAGCGGGAAGGGGGCAGATACGCAGTATTTT.

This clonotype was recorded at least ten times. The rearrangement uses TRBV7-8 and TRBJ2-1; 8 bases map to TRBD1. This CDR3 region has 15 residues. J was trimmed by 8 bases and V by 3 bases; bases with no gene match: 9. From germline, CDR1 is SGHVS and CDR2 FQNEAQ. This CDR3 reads CASSFNTGGQHEQFF. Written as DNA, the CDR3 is TGTGCCAGCAGCTTTAACACAGGGGGTCAACATGAGCAGTTCTTC.

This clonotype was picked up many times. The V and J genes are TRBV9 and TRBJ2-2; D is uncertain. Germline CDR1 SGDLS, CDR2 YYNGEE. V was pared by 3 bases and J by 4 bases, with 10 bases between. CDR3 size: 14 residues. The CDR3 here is CASSAAVGTGELFF. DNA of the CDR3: TGTGCCAGCAGCGCCGCGGTGGGCACCGGGGAGCTGTTTTTT.

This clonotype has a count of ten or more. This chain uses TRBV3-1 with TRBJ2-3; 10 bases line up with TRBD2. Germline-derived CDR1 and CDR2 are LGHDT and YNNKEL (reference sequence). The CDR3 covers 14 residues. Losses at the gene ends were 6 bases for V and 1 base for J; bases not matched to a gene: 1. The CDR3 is CASRGTSGTDTQYF. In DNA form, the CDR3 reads TGTGCCAGCAGGGGGACTAGCGGCACAGATACGCAGTATTTT.

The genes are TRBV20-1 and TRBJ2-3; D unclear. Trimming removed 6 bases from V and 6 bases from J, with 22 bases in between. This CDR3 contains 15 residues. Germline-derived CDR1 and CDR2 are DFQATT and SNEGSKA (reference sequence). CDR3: CSANTTRTNTDTQYF. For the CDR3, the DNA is TGCAGTGCAAACACGACTCGGACCAACACGGATACGCAGTATTTT.

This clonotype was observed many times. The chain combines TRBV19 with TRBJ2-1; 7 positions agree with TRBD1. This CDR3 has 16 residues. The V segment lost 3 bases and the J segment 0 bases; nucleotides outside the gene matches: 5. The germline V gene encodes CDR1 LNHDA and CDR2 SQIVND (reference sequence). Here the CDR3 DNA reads TGTGCCAGTAGTATTTTCCAGGGGGACTCCTACAATGAGCAGTTCTTC. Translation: CASSIFQGDSYNEQFF.

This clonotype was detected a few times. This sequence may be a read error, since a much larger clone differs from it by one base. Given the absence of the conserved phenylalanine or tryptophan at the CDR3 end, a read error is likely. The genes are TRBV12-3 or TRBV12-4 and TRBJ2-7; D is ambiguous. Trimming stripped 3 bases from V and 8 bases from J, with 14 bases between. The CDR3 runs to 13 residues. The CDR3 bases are TGTGCCAGCAGTTTTGGTGGGCCGAGCAAGCAGTACTCC. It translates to CASSFGGPSKQYS.

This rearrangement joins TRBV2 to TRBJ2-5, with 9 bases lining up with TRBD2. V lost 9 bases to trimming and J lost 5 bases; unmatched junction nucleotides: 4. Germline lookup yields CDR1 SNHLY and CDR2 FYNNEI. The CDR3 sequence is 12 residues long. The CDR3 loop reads CASLAGTETQYF. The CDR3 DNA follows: TGTGCCAGTCTAGCGGGGACGGAGACCCAGTACTTC.

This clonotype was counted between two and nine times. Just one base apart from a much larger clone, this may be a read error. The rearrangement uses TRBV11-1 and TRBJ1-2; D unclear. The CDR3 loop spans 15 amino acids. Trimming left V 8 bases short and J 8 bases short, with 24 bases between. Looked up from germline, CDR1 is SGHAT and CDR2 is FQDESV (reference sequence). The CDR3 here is CASGRPTTIHGGYTF. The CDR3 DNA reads TGTGCCAGCGGGCGACCGACGACAATTCATGGAGGCTACACCTTC.

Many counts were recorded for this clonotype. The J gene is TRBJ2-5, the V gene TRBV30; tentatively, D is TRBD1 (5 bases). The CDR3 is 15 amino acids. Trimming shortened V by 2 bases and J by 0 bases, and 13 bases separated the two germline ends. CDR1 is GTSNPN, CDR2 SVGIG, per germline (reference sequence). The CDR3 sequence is CAWSLPNRHQETQYF. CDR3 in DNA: TGTGCCTGGAGTCTGCCGAACAGGCACCAAGAGACCCAGTACTTC. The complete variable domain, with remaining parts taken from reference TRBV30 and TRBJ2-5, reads SQTIHQWPATLVQPVGSPLSLECTVEGTSNPNLYWYRQAAGRGLQLLFYSVGIGQISSEVPQNLSASRPQDRQFILSSKKLLLSDSGFYLCAWSLPNRHQETQYFGPGTRLLVL.

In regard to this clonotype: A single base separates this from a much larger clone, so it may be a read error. CDR3 protein: CACGGELYNSYEQYF. Here the CDR3 DNA reads TGTGCCTGCGGCGGTGAACTCTATAACTCCTACGAGCAGTACTTC. This rearrangement joins TRBV18 to TRBJ2-7; D not resolved. V lost 11 bases, J lost 0 bases, and 20 bases lay in between. The CDR3 totals 15 residues. The V gene's germline CDR1 is KGHSH and CDR2 LQKENI. Supplemented by reference TRBV18 and TRBJ2-7, the full variable domain reads NAGVMQNPRHLVRRRGQEARLRCSPMKGHSHVYWYRQLPEEGLKFMVYLQKENIIDESGMPKERFSAEFPKEGPSILRIQQVVRGDSAAYFCACGGELYNSYEQYFGPGTRLTVT.

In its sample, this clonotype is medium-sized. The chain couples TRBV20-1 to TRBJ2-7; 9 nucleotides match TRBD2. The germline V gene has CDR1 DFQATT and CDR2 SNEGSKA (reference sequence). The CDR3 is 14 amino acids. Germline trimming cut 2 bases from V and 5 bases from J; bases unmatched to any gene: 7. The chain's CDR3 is CSARQAGGRNEQYF. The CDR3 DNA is TGCAGTGCTAGACAAGCGGGAGGTAGGAACGAGCAGTACTTC.

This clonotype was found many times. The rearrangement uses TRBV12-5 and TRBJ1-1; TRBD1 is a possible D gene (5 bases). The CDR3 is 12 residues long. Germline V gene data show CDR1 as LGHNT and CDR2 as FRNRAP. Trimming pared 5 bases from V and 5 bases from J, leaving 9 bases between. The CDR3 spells CASGPGSTEAFF. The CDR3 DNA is TGTGCTAGTGGTCCAGGGAGTACTGAAGCTTTCTTT.

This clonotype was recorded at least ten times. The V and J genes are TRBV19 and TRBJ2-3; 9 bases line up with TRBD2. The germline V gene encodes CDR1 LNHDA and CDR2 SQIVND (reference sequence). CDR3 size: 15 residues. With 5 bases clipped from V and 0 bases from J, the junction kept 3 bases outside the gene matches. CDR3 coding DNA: TGTGCCAGTAGTCGACTAGCGGTTAGCACAGATACGCAGTATTTT. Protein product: CASSRLAVSTDTQYF.

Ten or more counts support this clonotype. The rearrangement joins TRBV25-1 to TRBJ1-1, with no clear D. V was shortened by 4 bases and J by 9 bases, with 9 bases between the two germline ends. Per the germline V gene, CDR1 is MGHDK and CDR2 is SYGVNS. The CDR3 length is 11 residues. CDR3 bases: TGTGCCAGCAGTGGGTTATTCCAAGCTTTCTTT. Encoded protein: CASSGLFQAFF.

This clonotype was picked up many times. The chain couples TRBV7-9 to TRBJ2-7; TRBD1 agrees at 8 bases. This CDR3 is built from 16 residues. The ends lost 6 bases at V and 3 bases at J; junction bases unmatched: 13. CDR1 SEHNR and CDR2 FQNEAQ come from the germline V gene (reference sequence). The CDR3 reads CASSDIRDRTYYEQYF. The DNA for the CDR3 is TGTGCCAGCAGTGACATCCGGGACAGGACCTACTACGAGCAGTACTTC.

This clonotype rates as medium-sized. CDR3 sequence reads: CSARGPGTNSPLHF. The CDR3 DNA follows: TGCAGTGCTAGAGGGCCCGGGACCAATTCACCCCTCCACTTT. The chain uses TRBV20-1 and TRBJ1-6; D is perhaps TRBD1 (5 bases). This CDR3 region has 14 residues. Germline-derived CDR1 and CDR2 are DFQATT and SNEGSKA (reference sequence). V lost 1 base, J lost 7 bases, and 11 bases lay in between.

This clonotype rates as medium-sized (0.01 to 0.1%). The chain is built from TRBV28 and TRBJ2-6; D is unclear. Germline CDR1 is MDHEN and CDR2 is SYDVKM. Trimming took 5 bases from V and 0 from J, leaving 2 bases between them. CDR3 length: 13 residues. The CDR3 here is CASSTSGANVLTF. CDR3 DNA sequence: TGTGCCAGCAGTACCTCTGGGGCCAACGTCCTGACTTTC.